Listed below are T cell receptor beta chains from one sample, sequenced in a study of CD8 T cells in ankylosing spondylitis. TCRdb reprocessed the 5' RACE reads via MiXCR and lists one record per CDR3 protein. The sample carries under 850,000 distinct CDR3 sequences, around 19% recorded once. Sequencing used blood, either unsorted or a sorted T cell fraction (not recorded which). All receptors derive from a male donor with ankylosing spondylitis. The CDR3 runs from the conserved cysteine through the conserved F or W. Fields, in order: CDR3 DNA, CDR3 protein, D gene, clone size, J gene, V gene, CDR3 length. D genes are given only for firm matches. Size is omitted from some rows. Given values are once, few, many or a class for expanded clones.

DNA: TGCAGTGCTAGTCGGACTAGCGGTGTCTACGAGCAGTACTTC; CDR3: CSASRTSGVYEQYF; D: TRBD2; size: -; J: TRBJ2-7; V: TRBV20-1; length: 14
DNA: TGTGCCAACCTTCACTCCAAGGTTGGAGCGAACACCATATATTTT; CDR3: CANLHSKVGANTIYF; D: -; size: few; J: TRBJ1-3; V: TRBV27; length: 15
DNA: TGTGCCAGCAGTTATGGACAGGGTGAAGGCTACACCTTC; CDR3: CASSYGQGEGYTF; D: TRBD1; size: few; J: TRBJ1-2; V: TRBV7-9; length: 13
DNA: TGTGCCAGCAGCTTTTTTCTCAGCAAGAGCTCTGGAAACACCATATATTTT; CDR3: CASSFFLSKSSGNTIYF; D: -; size: few; J: TRBJ1-3; V: TRBV7-9; length: 17
DNA: TGCAGCGTTGAAACGGTTTCGGTGGGCTATGGCTACACCTTC; CDR3: CSVETVSVGYGYTF; D: -; size: few; J: TRBJ1-2; V: TRBV29-1; length: 14
DNA: TGCAGTGCTGCAGAGACGGGTCCCAACACCATATATTTT; CDR3: CSAAETGPNTIYF; D: -; size: few; J: TRBJ1-3; V: TRBV20-1; length: 13
DNA: TGTGCCAGCAGCACCCGGACTAGCGGAGGCGGGGAGCTGTTTTTT; CDR3: CASSTRTSGGGELFF; D: -; size: -; J: TRBJ2-2; V: TRBV21-1; length: 15
DNA: TGTGCCAGCAGCTTAGAGGGATCGCCCCAGCATTTT; CDR3: CASSLEGSPQHF; D: -; size: -; J: TRBJ1-5; V: TRBV7-9; length: 12
DNA: TGTGCCAGCAGACTACAGGTTGTGGAGTCACCCCTCCACTTT; CDR3: CASRLQVVESPLHF; D: -; size: few; J: TRBJ1-6; V: TRBV28; length: 14
DNA: TGTGCCAGCGTAGGTGGTTTCGGGGAGCTGTTTTTT; CDR3: CASVGGFGELFF; D: -; size: -; J: TRBJ2-2; V: TRBV12-3/TRBV12-4; length: 12
DNA: TGTGCCACCAGCCCCGGGACGGCCCATCTCTTGGGAACGACAACGGCGAGGGCTTTCTTT; CDR3: CATSPGTAHLLGTTTARAFF; D: -; size: few; J: TRBJ1-1; V: TRBV24-1; length: 20
DNA: TGTGCCAGCAGCCTCCTTGGTGGGTGGGAGTTATCAGATACGCAGTATTTT; CDR3: CASSLLGGWELSDTQYF; D: -; size: -; J: TRBJ2-3; V: TRBV7-2; length: 17
DNA: TGTGCCAGCAGCCCCCCTCTTAACCACGGCTACACCTTC; CDR3: CASSPPLNHGYTF; D: -; size: -; J: TRBJ1-2; V: TRBV7-9; length: 13
DNA: TGTGCCAGCAGCTTAGAGCCGGGAGTCTCCTACGAGCAGTACTTC; CDR3: CASSLEPGVSYEQYF; D: -; size: -; J: TRBJ2-7; V: TRBV7-2; length: 15
DNA: TGTGCCAGCAGCCCGCCGGGAGATAGCAGTCAGCCCCAGCATTTT; CDR3: CASSPPGDSSQPQHF; D: -; size: few; J: TRBJ1-5; V: TRBV7-9; length: 15
DNA: TGTGCCAGCAGCCTAGGGCCCGACAGGACCCAGTACTTC; CDR3: CASSLGPDRTQYF; D: -; size: -; J: TRBJ2-5; V: TRBV7-2; length: 13
DNA: TGTGCCAGCTCACCAGGGGGTACCGGGTCTGCCGGGGAGCTGTTTTTT; CDR3: CASSPGGTGSAGELFF; D: -; size: few; J: TRBJ2-2; V: TRBV18; length: 16
DNA: TGTGCCAGCAGTTTAGGGTTCGCCGGAGATACGCAGTATTTT; CDR3: CASSLGFAGDTQYF; D: -; size: -; J: TRBJ2-3; V: TRBV12-3/TRBV12-4; length: 14
DNA: TGTGCCAGCAGCGTGTACGGCGGGAGGGGAGAGACCCAGTACTTC; CDR3: CASSVYGGRGETQYF; D: TRBD2; size: -; J: TRBJ2-5; V: TRBV9; length: 15
DNA: TGTGCCAGCAGTGTATCCCGAACTACGAGCGAGCAGTACTTC; CDR3: CASSVSRTTSEQYF; D: -; size: -; J: TRBJ2-7; V: TRBV6-1; length: 14
DNA: TGCAGTGCTCCTCCGGGACGGGGGTCGGGTGGGAGCAATGAGCAGTTCTTC; CDR3: CSAPPGRGSGGSNEQFF; D: -; size: -; J: TRBJ2-1; V: TRBV20-1; length: 17
DNA: TGTGCCACCCGCCGAGGTGGGGGGGGATACGAGCAGTACTTC; CDR3: CATRRGGGGYEQYF; D: TRBD2; size: -; J: TRBJ2-7; V: TRBV15; length: 14
DNA: TGTGCCAGCAGCCAAGTTGGGGATGACTATGGCTACACCTTC; CDR3: CASSQVGDDYGYTF; D: -; size: few; J: TRBJ1-2; V: TRBV4-2; length: 14
DNA: TGTGCCAGCAGCAACACAGGGGGATATGGCTACACCTTC; CDR3: CASSNTGGYGYTF; D: TRBD1; size: -; J: TRBJ1-2; V: TRBV11-2; length: 13
DNA: TGTGCCAGCAGCTTCCCGACTAGCGGGGGGGAAGAGACCCAGTACTTC; CDR3: CASSFPTSGGEETQYF; D: TRBD2; size: -; J: TRBJ2-5; V: TRBV7-6; length: 16
DNA: TGTGCCAGCAGACGACTAGCGGGGCATAACAATGAGCAGTTCTTC; CDR3: CASRRLAGHNNEQFF; D: TRBD2; size: few; J: TRBJ2-1; V: TRBV12-3/TRBV12-4; length: 15
DNA: TGCAGCGTTGAAGAATGGCCGACCTACGAGCAGTACTTC; CDR3: CSVEEWPTYEQYF; D: -; size: -; J: TRBJ2-7; V: TRBV29-1; length: 13
DNA: TGCAGTGCTAGAGAACAGGAGAACACTGAAGCTTTCTTT; CDR3: CSAREQENTEAFF; D: -; size: -; J: TRBJ1-1; V: TRBV20-1; length: 13
DNA: TGCGCCAGCAGCCTCAGGGGAGGGGGATCAGCCCAGCATTTT; CDR3: CASSLRGGGSAQHF; D: -; size: -; J: TRBJ1-5; V: TRBV5-1; length: 14
DNA: TGCAGCGTTGAAGGTGCGGGGGGTCCCTCCTACGAGCAGTACTTC; CDR3: CSVEGAGGPSYEQYF; D: TRBD2; size: -; J: TRBJ2-7; V: TRBV29-1; length: 15
DNA: TGCGCCAGCAGGTCAGGGACCTACGAGCAGTACTTC; CDR3: CASRSGTYEQYF; D: -; size: -; J: TRBJ2-7; V: TRBV5-1; length: 12
DNA: TGTGCCAGCAGTGACTCGGCAGAGAATCAGCCCCAGCATTTT; CDR3: CASSDSAENQPQHF; D: -; size: few; J: TRBJ1-5; V: TRBV6-4; length: 14
DNA: TGCGCCAGCAGCCAAGAATGGGGGGCCCATGAAGCTTTCTTT; CDR3: CASSQEWGAHEAFF; D: -; size: -; J: TRBJ1-1; V: TRBV4-1; length: 14
DNA: TGTGCCAGCAGAGCAGGGGGCTTTTCCTACAATGAGCAGTTCTTC; CDR3: CASRAGGFSYNEQFF; D: TRBD1; size: -; J: TRBJ2-1; V: TRBV6-2/TRBV6-3; length: 15
DNA: TGTGCCAGCAGGACTTCGGGACCCCGGCAGTATTTT; CDR3: CASRTSGPRQYF; D: -; size: -; J: TRBJ2-3; V: TRBV12-3/TRBV12-4; length: 12
DNA: TGCGCCAGCAGCTTGTACCCCGGGACAGGGAACTACGAGCAGTACTTC; CDR3: CASSLYPGTGNYEQYF; D: TRBD1; size: few; J: TRBJ2-7; V: TRBV5-1; length: 16
DNA: TGTGCCAGCAGCCCCCGCCAGGGGTTTTCAAGCGAGCAGTACTTC; CDR3: CASSPRQGFSSEQYF; D: -; size: once; J: TRBJ2-7; V: TRBV28; length: 15
DNA: TGTGCCAGCAGCCTAGACGGGGGGTCTGGAAACACCATATATTTT; CDR3: CASSLDGGSGNTIYF; D: -; size: -; J: TRBJ1-3; V: TRBV7-2; length: 15